Listed here are 18 T cell receptor beta chains from one sample, sequenced in a study of T cell repertoires in cytomegalovirus infection. TCRdb used MiXCR to reprocess the reads, holding one entry per CDR3 protein. The sample holds approximately 500,000 distinct CDR3 sequences, approximately 15% seen once. Sequencing was performed on CD8+ T cells from PBMCs. The receptors come from a human donor in good health (CMV status not recorded). Some clones in this sample may be carry-over from other donors' samples.

This clonotype has a count of ten or more. The V gene is TRBV7-6, the J gene TRBJ1-6; D is ambiguous. This CDR3 is 15 amino acids long. Germline V lookup: CDR1 SGHVS, CDR2 FNYEAQ. V lost 8 bases and J lost 7, with 18 bases in between. Here the CDR3 DNA reads TGTGCCAGCGCGGGCAGGTTCGCGTACAATTCACCCCTCCACTTT. This sequence encodes CASAGRFAYNSPLHF.

In its sample, this clonotype was seen a few times. The chain combines TRBV12-3 or TRBV12-4 with TRBJ2-7; possible D gene TRBD1, 5 bases. The CDR3 sequence is 14 residues long. With 3 bases removed from V and 5 bases from J, the gap between germline ends came to 14 bases. The CDR3 reads CASSFGRARNEQYF. The DNA of the CDR3 is TGTGCCAGCAGTTTCGGCAGGGCAAGGAACGAGCAGTACTTC.

This clonotype was seen ten or more times. The chain uses TRBV7-9 and TRBJ1-1; D is uncertain. The CDR3 spans 14 residues. V was trimmed by 1 base and J by 4 bases, leaving 10 bases between them. Germline V CDR1 and CDR2: SEHNR, FQNEAQ (reference sequence). CDR3 sequence (DNA): TGTGCCAGCAGCTTAGTGGAGGGCGGCACTGAAGCTTTCTTT. Protein product: CASSLVEGGTEAFF.

Comment on this clonotype: Just one base apart from a much larger clone, this may be a read error. The chain couples TRBV5-6 to TRBJ1-1; 12 bases are a match to TRBD1. The CDR3 contains 16 residues. Per germline, CDR1 SGHDT and CDR2 YYEEEE. In nucleotides, the CDR3 is TGTGCCGGCAGCAACCGGGACAGGGGGCGGAGAACTGAAGCTTTCTTT. Residues: CAGSNRDRGRRTEAFF. Together with reference TRBV5-6 and TRBJ1-1, the CDR3 gives the full variable domain: DAGVTQSPTHLIKTRGQQVTLRCSPKSGHDTVSWYQQALGQGPQFIFQYYEEEERQRGNFPDRFSGHQFPNYSSELNVNALLLGDSALYLCAGSNRDRGRRTEAFFGQGTRLTVV.

This clonotype came up many times. J is TRBJ1-2 and V is TRBV7-8; D is unresolved. The CDR3 has 12 amino acids. Trimming took off 1 base at V and 4 bases at J, with 4 bases between the two ends. The germline V gene encodes CDR1 SGHVS and CDR2 FQNEAQ. For the CDR3, the DNA is TGTGCCAGCAGCTTAGTCGGCTATGGCTACACCTTC. Translation: CASSLVGYGYTF. Supplemented by reference TRBV7-8 and TRBJ1-2, the full variable domain reads GAGVSQSPRYKVAKRGQDVALRCDPISGHVSLFWYQQALGQGPEFLTYFQNEAQLDKSGLPSDRFFAERPEGSVSTLKIQRTQQEDSAVYLCASSLVGYGYTFGSGTRLTVV.

The J gene is TRBJ1-3, the V gene TRBV6-6; 8 bases are a match to TRBD1. In germline, CDR1 is MNHNY, CDR2 SVGAGI (reference sequence). J lost 2 bases, V lost 0 bases, and 9 bases had no gene match. The CDR3 covers 18 residues. Written as DNA, the CDR3 is TGTGCCAGCAGTTACTCGAGTGAGACAGGGGAAACTGGAAACACCATATATTTT. It specifies CASSYSSETGETGNTIYF.

This clonotype has a count of ten or more. The V gene is TRBV6-1, the J gene TRBJ2-7; 7 bases map to TRBD1. This CDR3 region has 14 residues. CDR1 and CDR2 (germline): MNHNS, SASEGT. The junction had 13 bases not matched to a gene; V was cut back by 10 bases and J by 4 bases. For the CDR3, the DNA is TGTGCCATTGGGGCCGGACAGGTTTTTTACGAGCAGTACTTC. The encoded protein is CAIGAGQVFYEQYF.

The V call is TRBV7-6, the J call TRBJ1-2; D perhaps matches TRBD1 (5 bases). The V end was cut by 5 bases, the J end by 3 bases, with 16 bases between. The CDR3 spans 15 residues. Germline values: CDR1 SGHVS, CDR2 FNYEAQ. The CDR3 is CASSPRGGEDYGYTF. CDR3 DNA: TGTGCCAGCAGCCCCCGCGGGGGGGAGGACTATGGCTACACCTTC.

This clonotype was detected only a few times. This sequence joins TRBV20-1 and TRBJ1-5, with 7 bases aligning to TRBD1. Germline-derived CDR1 and CDR2 are DFQATT and SNEGSKA (reference sequence). There are 14 residues in the CDR3. After removal of 0 bases from V and 9 bases from J, the junction contained 8 bases not matched to a gene. The CDR3, as DNA: TGCAGTGCTAGAGATCGGACAGGCAAGTGGCCCCAGCATTTT. Translating it yields CSARDRTGKWPQHF.

This clonotype has more than one count but fewer than ten. V usage is TRBV12-3 or TRBV12-4 and J usage is TRBJ2-1; D possibly corresponds to TRBD2 (6 bases). CDR3 size: 16 residues. Trimming took off 0 bases at V and 6 bases at J, with 15 bases between the two ends. The CDR3 region is CASSLAAGTHSNEQFF. In DNA form, the CDR3 reads TGTGCCAGCAGTTTAGCTGCCGGGACTCACAGCAATGAGCAGTTCTTC.

About this clonotype: The CDR3 end shows no conserved phenylalanine or tryptophan, and so a read error is likely. The chain carries TRBV27 and TRBJ1-3, with 10 bases that match TRBD1. Germline V gene lookup returns CDR1 MNHEY and CDR2 SMNVEV (reference sequence). The CDR3 loop spans 15 amino acids. The J segment lost 4 bases and the V segment lost 6 bases, leaving 6 bases of the junction unmatched. This CDR3 reads CASSPGQGGGNTIYI. The CDR3 bases are TGTGCCAGCAGCCCCGGACAGGGGGGGGGAAACACCATATATATT.

The chain employs TRBV2 and TRBJ2-6; D gene uncertain. V was trimmed by 0 bases and J by 0 bases, leaving 6 bases between them. CDR1 and CDR2 from the germline V gene are SNHLY and FYNNEI. CDR3 size: 16 residues. CDR3 region: CASSEARTSGANVLTF. CDR3 in DNA: TGTGCCAGCAGTGAAGCGCGGACCTCTGGGGCCAACGTCCTGACTTTC.

This clonotype was counted many times. The rearrangement joins TRBV14 to TRBJ1-1; TRBD1 aligns across 9 bases. The CDR3 contains 15 residues. The J segment lost 1 base and the V segment lost 1 base, leaving 1 base of the junction unmatched. Germline V gene sequence: CDR1 SGHDN, CDR2 FVKESK. CDR3 DNA sequence: TGTGCCAGCAGCCAAGTGGGACAGGGGAACACTGAAGCTTTCTTT. It specifies CASSQVGQGNTEAFF.

The genes are TRBV7-9 and TRBJ2-3; TRBD2 agrees at 15 bases. The V segment lost 5 bases and the J segment 0 bases; nucleotides outside the gene matches: 6. The CDR3 loop spans 18 amino acids. CDR1 and CDR2 (germline): SEHNR, FQNEAQ (reference sequence). The CDR3 DNA reads TGTGCCAGCAGCCCCCGGACTAGCGGGAGGGAAAGCACAGATACGCAGTATTTT. Encoded protein: CASSPRTSGRESTDTQYF.

The V and J genes are TRBV28 and TRBJ1-1; D is ambiguous. Trimming left V 10 bases short and J 5 bases short, with 17 bases between. Germline values: CDR1 MDHEN, CDR2 SYDVKM. This CDR3 spans 13 amino acids. Here the CDR3 reads CAITYVGGTEAFF. In DNA form, the CDR3 reads TGTGCCATCACCTATGTCGGTGGAACTGAAGCTTTCTTT.

About this clonotype itself: This may stem from a read error, because a much larger clone lies one nucleotide away. CDR3 sequence: CASSYSAGDYSTDTQYF. DNA for the CDR3: TGTGCCAGCAGTTACTCGGCGGGGGATTACAGCACAGATACGCAGTATTTT. The gene calls are TRBV6-6 and TRBJ2-3, with TRBD2 matching 7 bases. Trimming at V came to 0 bases and at J to 0 bases, leaving 6 bases not matched to a gene. Germline V CDR1 and CDR2: MNHNY, SVGAGI (reference sequence). The CDR3 runs 17 residues.

This chain uses TRBV19 with TRBJ2-2; D gene unclear. V was pared by 1 base and J by 4 bases, with 10 bases between. Germline-derived CDR1 and CDR2 are LNHDA and SQIVND (reference sequence). The CDR3 length is 15 residues. The CDR3: CASSIGAFTTGELFF. For the CDR3, the DNA is TGTGCCAGTAGTATAGGGGCCTTCACCACCGGGGAGCTGTTTTTT.

This clonotype was observed at least ten times. This chain links TRBV14 with TRBJ2-7; possible D gene TRBD2, 5 bases. This CDR3 region has 14 residues. Per germline, CDR1 SGHDN and CDR2 FVKESK. V gave up 2 bases and J gave up 2 bases, with 10 bases separating them. The CDR3 bases are TGTGCCAGCAGCCAATCCTTGCGGGCCTACGAGCAGTACTTC. As protein: CASSQSLRAYEQYF.